Listed below are T cell receptor beta chains from one sample, sequenced in a study of blood T cell repertoires in COVID-19. The assay was immunoSEQ multiplex PCR, and TCRdb's table has in-frame clones only and misses some. The table has under 300,000 clones, 65% to 85% seen once. Material: PBMCs or T cells enriched from blood (not recorded which). Receptor source: a man aged 50-60 years who had recovered from COVID-19. CDR3s include the opening cysteine and the closing phenylalanine or tryptophan. D genes are given only for firm matches. Only part of the rows carry a size: once, few, many, or a class if the clone is expanded.

clone_size	d_call	v_call	j_call	cdr3_nt	cdr3_aa
.	.	TRBV10-2	TRBJ1-2	TGCGCCAGCAGTTCAGACTATGGCTACACCTTC	CASSSDYGYTF
.	.	TRBV6-5	TRBJ2-7	TGTGCCAGCAGTTACCTCCCAGGTAGAGTCTCCTACGAGCAGTACTTC	CASSYLPGRVSYEQYF
.	TRBD1	TRBV19	TRBJ2-7	TGTGCCAGTAGTATATGGACAGGGGACGGCGAGCAGTACTTC	CASSIWTGDGEQYF
few	.	TRBV3-1/TRBV3-2	TRBJ1-1	TGTGCCAGTGGTGCTGCAGGATCTGAAGCTTTCTTT	CASGAAGSEAFF
few	TRBD1	TRBV5-5	TRBJ1-5	TGTGCCAGCAGCCCCTCGGACAGGGGTCGCCAGCCCCAGCATTTT	CASSPSDRGRQPQHF
.	.	TRBV5-1	TRBJ1-1	TGCGCCAGCAGCTTGGCTAAGGGACAACTGATTGGGGAAGCTTTCTTT	CASSLAKGQLIGEAFF
.	.	TRBV5-1	TRBJ2-4	TGCGCCAGCACCCCGAGCCCAGGGTCTACAAACATTCAGTACTTC	CASTPSPGSTNIQYF
.	TRBD2	TRBV3-1/TRBV3-2	TRBJ2-7	TGTGCCAGCAGCCACCCTAGCGGAGGGACCTACGAGCAGTACTTC	CASSHPSGGTYEQYF
.	.	TRBV6-5	TRBJ1-1	TGTGCCAGCAGGAGAATTAACACTGAAGCTTTCTTT	CASRRINTEAFF
.	.	TRBV15	TRBJ1-5	TGTGCCACCAGCATCGCGGGGGATCAGCCCCAGCATTTT	CATSIAGDQPQHF
.	.	TRBV19	TRBJ2-2	TGTGCCAGTAGTATGTCCGGAGAGGTCTCCGGGGAGCTGTTTTTT	CASSMSGEVSGELFF
few	.	TRBV4-3	TRBJ1-1	TGCGCCAGCAGCCAAGGGGGCTTTGGCACTGAAGCTTTCTTT	CASSQGGFGTEAFF
.	TRBD1	TRBV30	TRBJ1-3	TGTGCCTGGAATATAGGGGGCCGAAACACCATATATTTT	CAWNIGGRNTIYF
.	.	TRBV5-1	TRBJ2-2	TGCGCCAGCAGCTCTTCGAACACCGGGGAGCTGTTTTTT	CASSSSNTGELFF
.	.	TRBV19	TRBJ1-5	TGTGCCAGTAGTATAGACCCTTGGGGAGCCCAGCATTTT	CASSIDPWGAQHF
.	TRBD2	TRBV19	TRBJ2-1	TGTGCCAGTAGTCAACTAGCGGGGATAAATGAGCAGTTCTTC	CASSQLAGINEQFF
few	.	TRBV19	TRBJ1-5	TGTGCCAGTACGGGAGCAATGGATCAGCCCCAGCATTTT	CASTGAMDQPQHF
.	.	TRBV27	TRBJ1-5	TGTGCCAGCAGCTTATCGGGGGGGACACATCAGCCCCAGCATTTT	CASSLSGGTHQPQHF
few	.	TRBV28	TRBJ1-4	TGTGCCAGCAGCCCTCCCCCTCGGGAAAAACTGTTTTTT	CASSPPPREKLFF
once	.	TRBV7-9	TRBJ1-1	TGTGCCAGCAGCATAGGGCTGATAACTGAAGCTTTCTTT	CASSIGLITEAFF
.	.	TRBV7-8	TRBJ1-4	TGTGCCAGCAGATCTATGGGAGTGCAGAATGAAAAACTGTTTTTT	CASRSMGVQNEKLFF
once	.	TRBV27	TRBJ1-1	TGTGCCAGCAGTTTATATAATAGGGGCCTGGGCGACACTGAAGCTTTCTTT	CASSLYNRGLGDTEAFF
.	.	TRBV7-9	TRBJ1-2	TGTGCCAGCAGCCGACAGGAGGATAACTATGGCTACACCTTC	CASSRQEDNYGYTF
.	TRBD2	TRBV19	TRBJ2-1	TGTGCCAGCCGGACTAGGGGCGCCAATGAGCAGTTCTTC	CASRTRGANEQFF
.	TRBD1	TRBV14	TRBJ2-7	TGTGCCAGCAGTCGAGGACAGGGAAGCTTTGACGAGCAGTACTTC	CASSRGQGSFDEQYF
.	TRBD2	TRBV25-1	TRBJ2-3	TGTGCCAGCAGTGGCCCGAAGCGGGGGCACTACACAGATACGCAGTATTTT	CASSGPKRGHYTDTQYF
.	.	TRBV9	TRBJ1-6	TGTGCCAGCAGCGCAACAGGGCTCTCCTATAATTCACCCCTCCACTTT	CASSATGLSYNSPLHF
.	TRBD1	TRBV10-1	TRBJ2-3	TGCGCCAGCAGTGACCCGCGGGACAGGGGGCGAGGTACTGCAGATACGCAGTATTTT	CASSDPRDRGRGTADTQYF
.	.	TRBV5-6	TRBJ1-1	TGTGCCAGCAGCTCCGCGACAGTACAGACTGAAGCTTTCTTT	CASSSATVQTEAFF
few	TRBD1	TRBV27	TRBJ1-2	TGTGCCAGCACCTTACATCAGGGGGCGCGTGGCTACACCTTC	CASTLHQGARGYTF
.	TRBD2	TRBV5-4	TRBJ2-1	TGTGCCAGCGCCTCACAAGGGCTAGCGGTCTTTAATGAGCAGTTCTTC	CASASQGLAVFNEQFF
.	.	TRBV5-6	TRBJ1-1	TGTGCCAGCAGCTTGTGGGGGGTGAACACTGAAGCTTTCTTT	CASSLWGVNTEAFF